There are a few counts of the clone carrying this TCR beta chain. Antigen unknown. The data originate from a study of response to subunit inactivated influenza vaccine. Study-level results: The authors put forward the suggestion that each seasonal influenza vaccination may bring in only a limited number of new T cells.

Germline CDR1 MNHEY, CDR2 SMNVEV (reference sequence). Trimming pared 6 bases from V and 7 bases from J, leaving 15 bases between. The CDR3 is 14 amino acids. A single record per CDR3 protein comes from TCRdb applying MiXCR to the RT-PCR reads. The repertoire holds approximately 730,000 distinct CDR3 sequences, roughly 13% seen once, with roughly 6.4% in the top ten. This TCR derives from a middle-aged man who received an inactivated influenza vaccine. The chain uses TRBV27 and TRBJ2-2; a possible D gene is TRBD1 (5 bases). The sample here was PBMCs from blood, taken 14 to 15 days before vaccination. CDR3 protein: CASRTAGSIGELFF. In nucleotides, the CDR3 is TGTGCCAGCAGGACAGCTGGTAGTATCGGGGAGCTGTTTTTT.